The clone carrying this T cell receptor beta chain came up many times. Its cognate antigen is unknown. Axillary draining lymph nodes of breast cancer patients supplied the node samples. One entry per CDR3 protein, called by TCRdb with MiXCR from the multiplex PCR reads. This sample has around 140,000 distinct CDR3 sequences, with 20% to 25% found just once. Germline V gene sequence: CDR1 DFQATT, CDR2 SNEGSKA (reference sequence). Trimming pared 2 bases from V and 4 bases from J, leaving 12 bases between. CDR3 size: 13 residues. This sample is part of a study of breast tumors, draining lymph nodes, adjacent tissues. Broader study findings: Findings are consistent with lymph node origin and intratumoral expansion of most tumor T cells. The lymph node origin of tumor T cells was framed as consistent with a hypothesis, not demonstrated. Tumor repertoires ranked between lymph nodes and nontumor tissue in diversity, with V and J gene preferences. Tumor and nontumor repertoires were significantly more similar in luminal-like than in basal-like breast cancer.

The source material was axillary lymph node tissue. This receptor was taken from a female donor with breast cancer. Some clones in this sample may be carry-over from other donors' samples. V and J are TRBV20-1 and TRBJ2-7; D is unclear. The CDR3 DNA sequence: TGCAGTGCTAGAAAAGTTACCGGTTACGAGCAGTACTTC. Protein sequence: CSARKVTGYEQYF.